The present T cell receptor beta chain was sequenced within a study of blood T cell repertoires in COVID-19. About the research overall: The United States, Italy and Spain supplied acute and convalescent COVID-19 samples.

Repertoires were generated with immunoSEQ multiplex PCR, while TCRdb's copy carries only in-frame clones and drops some. Of around 95,000 clones listed, about nine tenths were seen once; the top ten hold 4.5% to 5.5%. The CDR3 contains 15 residues. Germline CDR1 is SGHNT and CDR2 is YYREEE (reference sequence). V trimming: 3 bases; J trimming: 2 bases; junction bases outside the gene matches: 4. Input material: peripheral blood. The sequence was obtained from a man aged 50-60 years with acute or convalescent COVID-19. The V call is TRBV5-4, the J call TRBJ2-7; 11 bases agree with TRBD1. The CDR3 sequence: CASSSGTGGPYEQYF. The CDR3 nucleotides read TGTGCCAGCAGCTCAGGGACAGGGGGACCCTACGAGCAGTACTTC.